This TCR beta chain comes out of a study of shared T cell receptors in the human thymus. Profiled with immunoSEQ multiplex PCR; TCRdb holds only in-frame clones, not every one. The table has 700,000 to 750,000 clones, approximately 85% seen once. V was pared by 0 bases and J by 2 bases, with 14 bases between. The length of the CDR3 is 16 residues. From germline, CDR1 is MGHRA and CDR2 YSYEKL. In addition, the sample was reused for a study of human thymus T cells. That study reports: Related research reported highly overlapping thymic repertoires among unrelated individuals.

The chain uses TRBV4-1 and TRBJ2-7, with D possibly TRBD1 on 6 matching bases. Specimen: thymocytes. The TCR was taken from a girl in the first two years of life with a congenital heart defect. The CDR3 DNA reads TGCGCCAGCAGCCAAGAGACAGGTCCATTCACCTACGAGCAGTACTTC. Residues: CASSQETGPFTYEQYF.